This T cell receptor (beta chain) was captured in a study of beta chain features in type 1 diabetes. Across the study: On cell yields, gender and age, patients and healthy donors were similar. Notes on the study in general: TCRB CDR3 length was moderately but significantly reduced in all four CD4+ subsets of Type 1 diabetes patients. Any role of HLA type in TCRB rearrangement remained unresolved here. PCR might pick shorter templates more often, in the same way for patients and controls.

The germline CDR1 and CDR2 sequences are LGHNA and YNFKEQ. This CDR3 spans 16 amino acids. V lost 4 bases and J lost 5; bases outside the gene matches: 8. This clone was seen only a few times. Its antigen is unidentified. Using CD45RO/CCR7/CD25/CD127/CD95/CD27, CD4+ naive, central memory, regulatory and stem cell-like memory cells were sorted. Isolated RNA was reverse transcribed in full, so expressed TCRB transcripts were sequenced. Only in-frame clones appear in the TCRdb table, and some are missing; sequencing was by immunoSEQ multiplex PCR. The repertoire holds 630,000 or so clones, with roughly an eighth as singletons.

This sequence joins TRBV4-2 and TRBJ2-2; TRBD2 aligns across 9 bases. The sequencing sample was made of naive CD4+ T cells from blood. The sequence was obtained from a man aged 18 to 29 with type 1 diabetes. This chain's CDR3 is CASSRGGGARTGELFF. CDR3 in DNA: TGTGCCAGCAGCCGCGGCGGGGGGGCCAGAACCGGGGAGCTGTTTTTT.